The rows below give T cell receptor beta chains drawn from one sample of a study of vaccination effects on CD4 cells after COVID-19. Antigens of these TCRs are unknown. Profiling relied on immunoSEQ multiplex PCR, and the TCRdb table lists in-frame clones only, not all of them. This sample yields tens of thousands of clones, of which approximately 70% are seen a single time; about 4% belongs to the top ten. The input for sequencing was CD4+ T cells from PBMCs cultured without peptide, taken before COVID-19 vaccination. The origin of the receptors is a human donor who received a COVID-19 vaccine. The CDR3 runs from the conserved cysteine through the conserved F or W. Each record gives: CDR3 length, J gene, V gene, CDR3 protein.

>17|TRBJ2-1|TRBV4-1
CASSQDPRGRDRNEQFF
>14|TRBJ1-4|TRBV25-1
CASSEPGVFEKLFF
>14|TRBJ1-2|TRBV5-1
CASSLGDRNYGYTF
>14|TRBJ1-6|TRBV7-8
CASSLVGSHSPLHF
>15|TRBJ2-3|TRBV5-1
CASSVVGQETDTQYF
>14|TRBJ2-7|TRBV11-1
CASSLVRYSYEQYF
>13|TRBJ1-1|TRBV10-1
CASRGQAGTEAFF
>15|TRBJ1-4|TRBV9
CASSSSGTGYEKLFF
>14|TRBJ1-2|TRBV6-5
CASRRGQGVYGYTF
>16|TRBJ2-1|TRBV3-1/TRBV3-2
CASSHTLAGRYNEQFF
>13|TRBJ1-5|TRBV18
CASSRQAYQPQHF
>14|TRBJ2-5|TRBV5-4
CASSPGQLQETQYF
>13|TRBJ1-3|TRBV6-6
CASREFSGNTIYF
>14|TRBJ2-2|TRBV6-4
CASSDGRDTGELFF
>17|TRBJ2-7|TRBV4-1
CASSQDFSSDRVYEQYF
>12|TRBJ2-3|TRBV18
CASSASTDTQYF
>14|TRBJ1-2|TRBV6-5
CATHGAGPNYGYTF
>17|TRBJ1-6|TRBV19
CASSPLGGPIWNSPLHF
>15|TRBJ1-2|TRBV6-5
CASRATGVSNYGYTF
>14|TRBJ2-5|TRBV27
CASSSDRGWETQYF
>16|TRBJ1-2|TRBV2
CASSVPTGIHSYGYTF
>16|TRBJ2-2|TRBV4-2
CASSQVTGRVTGELFF